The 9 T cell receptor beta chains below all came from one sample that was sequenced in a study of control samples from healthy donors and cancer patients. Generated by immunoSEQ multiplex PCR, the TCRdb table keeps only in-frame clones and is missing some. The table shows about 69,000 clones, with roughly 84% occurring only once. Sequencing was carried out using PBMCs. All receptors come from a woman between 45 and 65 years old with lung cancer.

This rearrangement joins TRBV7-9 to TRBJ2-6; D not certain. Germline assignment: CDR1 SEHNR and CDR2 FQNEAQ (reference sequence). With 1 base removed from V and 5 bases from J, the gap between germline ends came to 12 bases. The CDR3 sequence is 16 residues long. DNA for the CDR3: TGTGCCAGCAGCTTAGGCAGCAACCCTAGGGCCAACGTCCTGACTTTC. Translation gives CASSLGSNPRANVLTF. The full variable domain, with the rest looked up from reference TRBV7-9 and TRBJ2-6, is DTGVSQNPRHKITKRGQNVTFRCDPISEHNRLYWYRQTLGQGPEFLTYFQNEAQLEKSRLLSDRFSAERPKGSFSTLEIQRTEQGDSAMYLCASSLGSNPRANVLTFGAGSRLTVL.

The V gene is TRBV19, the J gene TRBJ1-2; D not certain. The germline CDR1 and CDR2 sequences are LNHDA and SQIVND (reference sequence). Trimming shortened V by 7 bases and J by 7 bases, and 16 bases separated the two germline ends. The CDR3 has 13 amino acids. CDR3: CASNALTSGGYTF. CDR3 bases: TGTGCCAGTAATGCCTTGACGAGCGGTGGCTACACCTTC. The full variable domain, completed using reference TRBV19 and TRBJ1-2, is DGGITQSPKYLFRKEGQNVTLSCEQNLNHDAMYWYRQDPGQGLRLIYYSQIVNDFQKGDIAEGYSVSREKKESFPLTVTSAQKNPTAFYLCASNALTSGGYTFGSGTRLTVV.

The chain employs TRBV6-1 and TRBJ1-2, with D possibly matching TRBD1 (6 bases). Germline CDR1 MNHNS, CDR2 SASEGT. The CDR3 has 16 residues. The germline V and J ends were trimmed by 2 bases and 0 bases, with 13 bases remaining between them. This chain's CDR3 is CASSERNRAANYGYTF. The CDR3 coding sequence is TGTGCCAGCAGTGAACGTAACAGGGCAGCTAACTATGGCTACACCTTC.

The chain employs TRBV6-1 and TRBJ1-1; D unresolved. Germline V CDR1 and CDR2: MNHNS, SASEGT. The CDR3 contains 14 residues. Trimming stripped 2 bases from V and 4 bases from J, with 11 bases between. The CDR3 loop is CASSEFRAGTEAFF. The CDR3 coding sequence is TGTGCCAGCAGTGAATTTCGGGCCGGCACTGAAGCTTTCTTT.

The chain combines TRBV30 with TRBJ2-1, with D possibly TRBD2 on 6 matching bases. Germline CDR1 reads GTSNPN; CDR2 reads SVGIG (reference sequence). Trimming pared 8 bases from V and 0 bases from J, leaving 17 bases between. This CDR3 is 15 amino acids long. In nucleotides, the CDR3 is TGTGCCGGATCTAGCGCACCGAGCTCCTACAATGAGCAGTTCTTC. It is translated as CAGSSAPSSYNEQFF.

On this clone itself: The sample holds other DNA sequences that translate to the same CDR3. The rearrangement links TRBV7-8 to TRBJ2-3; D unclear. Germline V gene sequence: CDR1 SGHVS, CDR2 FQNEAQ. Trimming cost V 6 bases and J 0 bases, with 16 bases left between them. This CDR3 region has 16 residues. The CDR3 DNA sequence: TGTGCCAGCAGGGTATTGGGTGGTTCTAGCACAGATACGCAGTATTTT. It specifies CASRVLGGSSTDTQYF.

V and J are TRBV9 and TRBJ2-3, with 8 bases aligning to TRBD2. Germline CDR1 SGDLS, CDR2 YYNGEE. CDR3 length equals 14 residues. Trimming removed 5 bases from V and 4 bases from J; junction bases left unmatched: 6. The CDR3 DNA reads TGTGCCAGCAGTGAAGGGACTAGGGCAGATACGCAGTATTTT. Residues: CASSEGTRADTQYF.

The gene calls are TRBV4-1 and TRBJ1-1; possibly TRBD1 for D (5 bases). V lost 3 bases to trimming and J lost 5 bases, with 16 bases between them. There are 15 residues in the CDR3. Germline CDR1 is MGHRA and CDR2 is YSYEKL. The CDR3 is CASSQFQGLKTEAFF. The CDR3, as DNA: TGCGCCAGCAGCCAGTTCCAGGGTCTTAAGACTGAAGCTTTCTTT.

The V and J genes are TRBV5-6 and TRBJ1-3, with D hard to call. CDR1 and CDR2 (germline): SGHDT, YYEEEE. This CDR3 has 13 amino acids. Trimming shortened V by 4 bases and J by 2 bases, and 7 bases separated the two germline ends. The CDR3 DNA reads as TGTGCCAGCAGCGCGGGAACTGGAAACACCATATATTTT. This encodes CASSAGTGNTIYF.